The clone carrying this T cell receptor beta chain was detected many times. The antigen remains unidentified. The source of the sample is a study of regulatory T cells in long-lasting Graves disease. Whole-study findings and limits: TCR diversity was lower in persistent Graves' patients than in newly diagnosed ones. Persistent cases favored TRBV28, TRBJ1-2 and TRBJ2-5.

TCR beta libraries were built with iRepertoire HTBI primers and Arm-PCR of CDR3 regions. TCRdb reprocessed the multiplex PCR reads with MiXCR, giving one entry per CDR3 protein. The table includes about 370,000 distinct CDR3 sequences, around a sixth detected once. Noted time point: newly diagnosed GD, antithyroid drugs for less than 3 months. PBMC RNA served as the TCR library source. The germline V gene has CDR1 SGHKS and CDR2 YYEKEE (reference sequence). CDR3 size: 15 residues. V dropped 6 bases and J dropped 4 bases, with 17 bases sitting between them. The chain combines TRBV5-5 with TRBJ1-3; D ambiguous. This clonotype originated in a female donor with Graves disease. The sample in question was peripheral blood mononuclear cells (PBMCs), obtained at new diagnosis, from a patient treated with antithyroid drugs. The CDR3 reads CASTLTSQSGNTIYF. The CDR3 bases are TGTGCCAGCACCCTCACCTCCCAATCGGGAAACACCATATATTTT.